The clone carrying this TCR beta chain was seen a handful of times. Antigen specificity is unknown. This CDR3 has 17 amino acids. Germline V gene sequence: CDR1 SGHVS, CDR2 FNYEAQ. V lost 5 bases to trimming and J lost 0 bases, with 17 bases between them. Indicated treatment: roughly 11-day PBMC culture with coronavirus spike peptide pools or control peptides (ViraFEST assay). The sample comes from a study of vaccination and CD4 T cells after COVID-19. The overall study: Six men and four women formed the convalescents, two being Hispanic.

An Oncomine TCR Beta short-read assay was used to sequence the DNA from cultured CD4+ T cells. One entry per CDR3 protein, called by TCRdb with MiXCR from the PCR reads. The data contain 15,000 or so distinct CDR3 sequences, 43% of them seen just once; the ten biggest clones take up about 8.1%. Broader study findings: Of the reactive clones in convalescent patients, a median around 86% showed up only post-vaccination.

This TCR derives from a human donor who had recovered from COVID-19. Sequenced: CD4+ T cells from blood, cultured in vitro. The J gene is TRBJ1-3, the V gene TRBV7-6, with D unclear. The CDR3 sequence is CASSHSSGRSSGNTIYF. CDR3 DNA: TGTGCCAGCAGCCACTCAAGTGGTCGGAGCTCTGGAAACACCATATATTTT.